Listed below are T cell receptor beta chains from one sample, sequenced in a study of identical twins. From the 5' RACE reads, TCRdb called clonotypes with MiXCR, one entry per CDR3 protein. The sample includes 1.5 million to 2 million distinct CDR3 sequences, 32% seen only once; the top ten take around 0.3%. Sequenced sample: cord blood. The source of these receptors is a newborn girl in good health. The CDR3 runs from the conserved cysteine through the conserved F or W. D genes are given only for firm matches. Clone sizes are given selectively: once, few, many, or a class where the clone is expanded.

j_call | v_call | cdr3_length | d_call | clone_size | cdr3_aa | cdr3_nt
TRBJ2-3 | TRBV25-1 | 13 | NA | NA | CASSERVTDTQYF | TGTGCCAGCAGTGAACGGGTCACAGATACGCAGTATTTT
TRBJ2-3 | TRBV6-2/TRBV6-3 | 15 | NA | many | CASSATSVSSDTQYF | TGTGCCAGCAGCGCTACTAGTGTCTCGTCAGATACGCAGTATTTT
TRBJ2-7 | TRBV24-1 | 14 | NA | NA | CATSLPSRYNEQYF | TGTGCCACCAGCCTCCCTTCGAGGTACAATGAGCAGTACTTC
TRBJ2-3 | TRBV28 | 18 | TRBD2 | NA | CASSSPGLVAKALDTQYF | TGTGCCAGCAGTTCGCCGGGACTAGTGGCAAAAGCCCTAGATACGCAGTATTTT
TRBJ2-1 | TRBV27 | 15 | NA | few | CASRLRLGHYNEQFF | TGTGCCAGCAGACTAAGGCTCGGTCATTACAATGAGCAGTTCTTC
TRBJ1-2 | TRBV7-9 | 14 | NA | NA | CACSPLEQTYGYTF | TGTGCCTGCAGCCCACTGGAACAAACCTATGGCTACACCTTC
TRBJ1-2 | TRBV29-1 | 12 | TRBD1 | few | CSVTGVGYGYTF | TGCAGCGTCACAGGGGTTGGCTATGGCTACACCTTC
TRBJ2-5 | TRBV18 | 15 | NA | few | CASSPVNGRQETQYF | TGTGCCAGCTCCCCGGTCAATGGCCGGCAAGAGACCCAGTACTTC
TRBJ1-4 | TRBV28 | 15 | NA | NA | CASSLLKATNEKLFF | TGTGCCAGCAGTTTATTAAAGGCAACTAATGAAAAACTGTTTTTT
TRBJ2-3 | TRBV28 | 15 | NA | NA | CASSPGAGRADTQYF | TGTGCCAGCAGCCCCGGGGCAGGGCGGGCAGATACGCAGTATTTT
TRBJ1-2 | TRBV12-3/TRBV12-4 | 15 | NA | NA | CASSLAFGQSFGYTF | TGTGCCAGCAGTTTAGCCTTCGGACAATCATTTGGCTACACCTTC
TRBJ1-2 | TRBV21-1 | 14 | NA | NA | CASSKLGVAGGYTF | TGTGCCAGCAGCAAGTTGGGGGTAGCGGGAGGCTACACCTTC
TRBJ1-2 | TRBV20-1 | 13 | NA | NA | CSARVLENYGCTF | TGCAGTGCTAGAGTACTGGAAAACTATGGCTGCACCTTC
TRBJ1-5 | TRBV5-5 | 15 | NA | many | CASRQDSYSNQPQHF | TGTGCCAGCAGGCAAGACAGTTATAGCAATCAGCCCCAGCATTTT
TRBJ1-2 | TRBV27 | 15 | NA | few | CASSPATGINYGYTF | TGTGCCAGCAGTCCTGCAACAGGGATCAACTATGGCTACACCTTC
TRBJ2-5 | TRBV20-1 | 17 | TRBD2 | NA | CSARDPSGRARYNEQYF | TGCAGTGCTAGAGATCCCAGCGGGAGGGCTCGATACAATGAGCAGTACTTC
TRBJ2-7 | TRBV20-1 | 14 | NA | NA | CSARDQMKPAEQYF | TGCAGTGCTAGAGATCAAATGAAGCCTGCCGAGCAGTACTTC
TRBJ2-3 | TRBV6-1 | 16 | NA | NA | CASSAAGGAEFDTQYF | TGTGCCAGCAGTGCCGCAGGGGGGGCGGAGTTTGATACGCAGTATTTT
TRBJ2-3 | TRBV28 | 15 | NA | NA | CASLMGGGGTDTQYF | TGTGCCAGCCTCATGGGGGGCGGCGGGACAGATACGCAGTATTTT
TRBJ2-3 | TRBV4-2 | 18 | TRBD2 | NA | CASSQDHETSGGTDTQYF | TGTGCCAGCAGCCAAGATCACGAGACTAGCGGGGGCACAGATACGCAGTATTTT
TRBJ2-1 | TRBV5-1 | 14 | NA | NA | CASREGWTYNEQFF | TGCGCCAGCAGGGAAGGCTGGACCTACAATGAGCAGTTCTTC
TRBJ1-4 | TRBV6-5 | 14 | NA | once | CASSYRCREEKLFF | TGTGCCAGCAGTTACAGGTGCAGGGAAGAAAAACTGTTTTTT
TRBJ2-3 | TRBV7-2 | 14 | NA | many | CASSLIAGTDTQYF | TGTGCCAGCAGCCTTATAGCAGGCACAGATACGCAGTATTTT
TRBJ1-5 | TRBV6-2/TRBV6-3 | 14 | NA | few | CATPHGGINQPQHF | TGTGCCACCCCGCACGGGGGAATCAATCAGCCCCAGCATTTT
TRBJ2-4 | TRBV2 | 14 | NA | NA | CASREGRAKNIQYF | TGTGCCAGCAGGGAGGGCAGAGCCAAAAACATTCAGTACTTC
TRBJ2-1 | TRBV7-9 | 14 | NA | NA | CAISGVAVYNEQFF | TGTGCCATTTCTGGGGTGGCAGTCTACAATGAGCAGTTCTTC
TRBJ2-3 | TRBV18 | 12 | NA | many | CASSPFTDTQYF | TGTGCCAGCTCACCTTTCACAGATACGCAGTATTTT
TRBJ2-7 | TRBV4-1 | 14 | NA | NA | CASSPFYPYNEQYF | TGCGCCAGCAGCCCCTTTTACCCCTACAATGAGCAGTACTTC